This T cell receptor (beta chain) was profiled in a study of blood T cell repertoires in COVID-19. Some clones are missing from TCRdb's copy, which holds only in-frame ones; the method was immunoSEQ multiplex PCR. The sample yields some 180,000 clones, around four fifths seen once. CDR3 length: 12 residues. V shed 5 bases and J shed 5 bases, with 6 bases lying between them. Germline V gene sequence: CDR1 LNHDA, CDR2 SQIVND (reference sequence). While infection was still active, Seattle patients were enrolled and then followed longitudinally. The source of this sequence is a woman of 80 years or more with COVID-19, enrolled during active disease. The chain links TRBV19 to TRBJ2-2; D not certain. Sequencing was done on a sample of peripheral blood. The CDR3 nucleotides read TGTGCCAGTAGTGGGCTTACCGGGGAGCTGTTTTTT. Translation: CASSGLTGELFF.